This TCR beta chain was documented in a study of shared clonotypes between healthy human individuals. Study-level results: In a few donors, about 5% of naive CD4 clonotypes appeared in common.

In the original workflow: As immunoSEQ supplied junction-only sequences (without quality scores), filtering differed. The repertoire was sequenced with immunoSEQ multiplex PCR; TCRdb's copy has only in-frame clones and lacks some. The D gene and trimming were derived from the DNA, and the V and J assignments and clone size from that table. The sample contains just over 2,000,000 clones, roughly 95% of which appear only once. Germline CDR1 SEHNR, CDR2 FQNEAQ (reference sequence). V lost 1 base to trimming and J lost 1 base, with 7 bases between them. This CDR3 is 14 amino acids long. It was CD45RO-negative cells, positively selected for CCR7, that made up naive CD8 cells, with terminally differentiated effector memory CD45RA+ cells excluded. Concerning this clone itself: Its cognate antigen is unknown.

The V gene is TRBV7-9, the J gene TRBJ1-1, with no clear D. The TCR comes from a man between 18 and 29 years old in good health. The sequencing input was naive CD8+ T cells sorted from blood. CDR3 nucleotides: TGTGCCAGCAGCTTAGTTAGTCCGAACACTGAAGCTTTCTTT. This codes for CASSLVSPNTEAFF.